This TCR beta chain emerged from a study of T cell repertoires in cytomegalovirus infection. In the study overall: An indication of both CMV infection and matching HLA type came from public TCR beta signatures.

TCRdb used MiXCR to reprocess the reads, holding one entry per CDR3 protein. The sample contains around 710,000 distinct CDR3 sequences, roughly 29% of which appear only once. Regarding the study as a whole: Based on cumulative public TCR beta family frequency, carriers of CMV plus the relevant HLA were identified.

The CDR3 runs to 16 residues. V lost 5 bases to trimming and J lost 3 bases; unmatched junction nucleotides: 11. Looked up from germline, CDR1 is DFQATT and CDR2 is SNEGSKA (reference sequence). Of note for this clonotype: The antigen remains undetermined.

This chain links TRBV20-1 with TRBJ2-2; 8 nucleotides align to TRBD2. This receptor was taken from a human donor in good health (CMV status not recorded). Some clones in this sample may be carry-over from other donors' samples. The specimen was cultured CD8+ T cells from PBMCs, collected from culture after CMV antigen stimulation. The CDR3 region has the DNA TGCAGTGCTTTCCCGGAAGGGACTAGGGACACCGGGGAGCTGTTTTTT. Protein: CSAFPEGTRDTGELFF.